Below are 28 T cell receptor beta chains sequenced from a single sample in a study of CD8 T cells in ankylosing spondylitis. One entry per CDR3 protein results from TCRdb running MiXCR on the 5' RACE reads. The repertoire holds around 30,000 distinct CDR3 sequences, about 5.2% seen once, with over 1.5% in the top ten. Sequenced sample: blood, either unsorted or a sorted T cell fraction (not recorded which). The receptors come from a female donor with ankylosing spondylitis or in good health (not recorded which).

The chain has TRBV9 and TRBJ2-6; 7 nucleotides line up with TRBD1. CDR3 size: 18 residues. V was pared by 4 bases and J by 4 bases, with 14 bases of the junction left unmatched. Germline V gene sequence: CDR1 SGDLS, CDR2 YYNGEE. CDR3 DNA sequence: TGTGCCAGCAGCTCGCGACAGGGAAAAATCGACGGGGCCAACGTCCTGACTTTC. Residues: CASSSRQGKIDGANVLTF. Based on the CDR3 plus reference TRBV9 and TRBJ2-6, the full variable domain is DSGVTQTPKHLITATGQRVTLRCSPRSGDLSVYWYQQSLDQGLQFLIQYYNGEERAKGNILERFSAQQFPDLHSELNLSSLELGDSALYFCASSSRQGKIDGANVLTFGAGSRLTVL.

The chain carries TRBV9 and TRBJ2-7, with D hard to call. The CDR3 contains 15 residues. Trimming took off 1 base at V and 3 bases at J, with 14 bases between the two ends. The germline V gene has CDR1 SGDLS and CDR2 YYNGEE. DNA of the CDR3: TGTGCCAGCAGCGTATCCGACTCCCTGGGCTACGAGCAGTACTTC. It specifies CASSVSDSLGYEQYF. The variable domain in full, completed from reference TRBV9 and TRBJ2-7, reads DSGVTQTPKHLITATGQRVTLRCSPRSGDLSVYWYQQSLDQGLQFLIQYYNGEERAKGNILERFSAQQFPDLHSELNLSSLELGDSALYFCASSVSDSLGYEQYFGPGTRLTVT.

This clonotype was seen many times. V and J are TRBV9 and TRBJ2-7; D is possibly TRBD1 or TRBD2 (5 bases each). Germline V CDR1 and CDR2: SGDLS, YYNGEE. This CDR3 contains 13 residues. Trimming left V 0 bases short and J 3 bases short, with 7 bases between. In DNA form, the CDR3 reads TGTGCCAGCAGCGTAGGAGGGGACTACGAGCAGTACTTC. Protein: CASSVGGDYEQYF.

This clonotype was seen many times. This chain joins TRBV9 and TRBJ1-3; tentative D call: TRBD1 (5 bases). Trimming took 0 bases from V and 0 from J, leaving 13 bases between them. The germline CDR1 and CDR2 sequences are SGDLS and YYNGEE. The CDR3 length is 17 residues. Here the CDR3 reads CASSVVPAGLSGNTIYF. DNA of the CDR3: TGTGCCAGCAGCGTAGTCCCCGCGGGGCTCTCTGGAAACACCATATATTTT.

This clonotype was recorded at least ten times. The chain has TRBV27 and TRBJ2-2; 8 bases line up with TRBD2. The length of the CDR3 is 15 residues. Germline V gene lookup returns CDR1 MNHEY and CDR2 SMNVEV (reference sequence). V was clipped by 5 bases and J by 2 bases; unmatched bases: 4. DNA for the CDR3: TGTGCCAGCAGTCGGGGGGGGACTAACACCGGGGAGCTGTTTTTT. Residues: CASSRGGTNTGELFF.

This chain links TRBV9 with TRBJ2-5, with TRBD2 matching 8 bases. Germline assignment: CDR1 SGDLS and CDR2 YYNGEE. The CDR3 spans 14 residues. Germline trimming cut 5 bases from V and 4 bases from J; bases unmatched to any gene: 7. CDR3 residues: CASSPGLVGETQYF. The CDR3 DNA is TGTGCCAGCAGTCCGGGACTAGTGGGAGAGACCCAGTACTTC.

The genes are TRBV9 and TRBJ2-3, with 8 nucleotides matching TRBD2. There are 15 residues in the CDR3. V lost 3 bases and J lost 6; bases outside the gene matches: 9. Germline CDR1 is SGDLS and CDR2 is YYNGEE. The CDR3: CASSAPGLGGDTQYF. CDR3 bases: TGTGCCAGCAGCGCCCCGGGACTAGGGGGGGATACGCAGTATTTT.

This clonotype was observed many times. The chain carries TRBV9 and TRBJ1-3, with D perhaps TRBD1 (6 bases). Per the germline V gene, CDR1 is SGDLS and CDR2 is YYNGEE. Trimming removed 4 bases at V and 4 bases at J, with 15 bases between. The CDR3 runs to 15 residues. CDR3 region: CASSPGTQGGNTIYF. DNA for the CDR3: TGTGCCAGCAGCCCTGGGACACAAGGGGGAAACACCATATATTTT. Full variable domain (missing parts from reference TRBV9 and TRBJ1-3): DSGVTQTPKHLITATGQRVTLRCSPRSGDLSVYWYQQSLDQGLQFLIQYYNGEERAKGNILERFSAQQFPDLHSELNLSSLELGDSALYFCASSPGTQGGNTIYFGEGSWLTVV.

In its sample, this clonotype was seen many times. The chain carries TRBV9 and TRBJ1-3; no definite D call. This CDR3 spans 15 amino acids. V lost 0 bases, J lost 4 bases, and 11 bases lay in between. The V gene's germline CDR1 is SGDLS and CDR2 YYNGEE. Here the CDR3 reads CASSVEGSSGNTIYF. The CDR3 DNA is TGTGCCAGCAGCGTAGAAGGGTCCTCGGGAAACACCATATATTTT.

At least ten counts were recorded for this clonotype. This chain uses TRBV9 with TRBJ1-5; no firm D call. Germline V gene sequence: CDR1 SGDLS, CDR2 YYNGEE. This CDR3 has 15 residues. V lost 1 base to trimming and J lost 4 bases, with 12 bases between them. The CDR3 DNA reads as TGTGCCAGCAGCGTATCCCCGGACTGGAATCAGCCCCAGCATTTT. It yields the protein CASSVSPDWNQPQHF.

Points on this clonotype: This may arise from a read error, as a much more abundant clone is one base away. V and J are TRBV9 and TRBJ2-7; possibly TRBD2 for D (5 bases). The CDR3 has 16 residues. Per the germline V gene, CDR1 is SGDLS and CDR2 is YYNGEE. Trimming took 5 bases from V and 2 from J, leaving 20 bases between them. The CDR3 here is CASSPWDSRRPYEQYF. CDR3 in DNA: TGTGCCAGCAGTCCTTGGGATAGTCGGAGGCCCTACGAGCAGTACTTC. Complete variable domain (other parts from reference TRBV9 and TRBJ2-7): DSGVTQTPKHLITATGQRVTLRCSPRSGDLSVYWYQQSLDQGLQFLIQYYNGEERAKGNILERFSAQQFPDLHSELNLSSLELGDSALYFCASSPWDSRRPYEQYFGPGTRLTVT.

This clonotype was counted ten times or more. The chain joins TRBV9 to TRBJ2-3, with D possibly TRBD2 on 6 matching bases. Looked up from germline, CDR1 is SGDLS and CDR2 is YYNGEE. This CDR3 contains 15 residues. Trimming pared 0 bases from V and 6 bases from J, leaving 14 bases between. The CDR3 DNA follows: TGTGCCAGCAGCGTAGCTAACGGGGGTAGGGATACGCAGTATTTT. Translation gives CASSVANGGRDTQYF.

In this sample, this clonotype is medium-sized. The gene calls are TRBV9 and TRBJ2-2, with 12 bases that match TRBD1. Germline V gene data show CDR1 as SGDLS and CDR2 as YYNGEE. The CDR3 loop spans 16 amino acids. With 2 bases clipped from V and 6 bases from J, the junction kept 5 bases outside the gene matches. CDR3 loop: CASSVSGQGASGELFF. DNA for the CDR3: TGTGCCAGCAGCGTCTCGGGACAGGGGGCATCCGGGGAGCTGTTTTTT.

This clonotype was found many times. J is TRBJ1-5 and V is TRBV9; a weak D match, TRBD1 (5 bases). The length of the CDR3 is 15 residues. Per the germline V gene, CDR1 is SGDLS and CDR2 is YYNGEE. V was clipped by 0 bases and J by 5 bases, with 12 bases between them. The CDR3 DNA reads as TGTGCCAGCAGCGTAGGAGTCAGGGAGGATCAGCCCCAGCATTTT. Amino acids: CASSVGVREDQPQHF. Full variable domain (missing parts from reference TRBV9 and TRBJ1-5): DSGVTQTPKHLITATGQRVTLRCSPRSGDLSVYWYQQSLDQGLQFLIQYYNGEERAKGNILERFSAQQFPDLHSELNLSSLELGDSALYFCASSVGVREDQPQHFGDGTRLSIL.

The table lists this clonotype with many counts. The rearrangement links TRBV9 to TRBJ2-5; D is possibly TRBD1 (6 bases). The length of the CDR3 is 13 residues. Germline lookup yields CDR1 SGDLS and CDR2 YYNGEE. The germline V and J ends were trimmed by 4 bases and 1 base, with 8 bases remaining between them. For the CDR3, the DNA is TGTGCCAGCAGCACAGGGCTCCAAGAGACCCAGTACTTC. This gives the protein CASSTGLQETQYF. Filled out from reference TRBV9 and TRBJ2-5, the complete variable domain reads DSGVTQTPKHLITATGQRVTLRCSPRSGDLSVYWYQQSLDQGLQFLIQYYNGEERAKGNILERFSAQQFPDLHSELNLSSLELGDSALYFCASSTGLQETQYFGPGTRLLVL.

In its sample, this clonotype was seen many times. The CDR3 spells CASSVAGGEGETQYF. Written as DNA, the CDR3 is TGTGCCAGCAGCGTAGCCGGGGGAGAAGGGGAAACCCAGTACTTC. This chain links TRBV9 with TRBJ2-5, with TRBD2 as a possible D gene (6 bases). The germline gives CDR1 SGDLS, CDR2 YYNGEE. The CDR3 spans 15 residues. V was pared by 0 bases and J by 8 bases, with 17 bases between.

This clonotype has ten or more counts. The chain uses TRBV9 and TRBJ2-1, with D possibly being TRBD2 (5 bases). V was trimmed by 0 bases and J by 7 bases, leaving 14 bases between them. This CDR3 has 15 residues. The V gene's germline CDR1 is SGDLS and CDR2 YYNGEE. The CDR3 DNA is TGTGCCAGCAGCGTAGGAGGGTTTTCTGCGAATGAGCAGTTCTTC. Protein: CASSVGGFSANEQFF.

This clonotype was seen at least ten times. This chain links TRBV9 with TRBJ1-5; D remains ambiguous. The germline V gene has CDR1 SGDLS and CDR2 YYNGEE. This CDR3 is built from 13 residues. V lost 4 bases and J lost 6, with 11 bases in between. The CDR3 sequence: CASSSSPGQPQHF. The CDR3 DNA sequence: TGTGCCAGCAGCTCGTCCCCGGGTCAGCCCCAGCATTTT.

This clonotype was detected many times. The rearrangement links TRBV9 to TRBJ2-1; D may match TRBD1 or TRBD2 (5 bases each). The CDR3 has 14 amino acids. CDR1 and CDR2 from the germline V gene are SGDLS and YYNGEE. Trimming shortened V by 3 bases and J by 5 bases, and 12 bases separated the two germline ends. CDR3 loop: CASSAGTGNNEQFF. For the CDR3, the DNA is TGTGCCAGCAGCGCTGGGACGGGTAACAATGAGCAGTTCTTC.

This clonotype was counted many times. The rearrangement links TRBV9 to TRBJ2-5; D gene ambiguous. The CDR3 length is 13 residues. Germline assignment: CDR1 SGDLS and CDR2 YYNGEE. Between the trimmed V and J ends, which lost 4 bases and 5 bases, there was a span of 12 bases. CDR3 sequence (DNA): TGTGCCAGCAGCCCCACCCCCGGGGAGACCCAGTACTTC. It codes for CASSPTPGETQYF.

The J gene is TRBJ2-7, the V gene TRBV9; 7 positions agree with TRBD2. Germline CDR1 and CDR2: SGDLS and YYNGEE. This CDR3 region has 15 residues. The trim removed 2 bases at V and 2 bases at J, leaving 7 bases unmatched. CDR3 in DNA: TGTGCCAGCAGCGTTCAACCGGGAGGCGCCTACGAGCAGTACTTC. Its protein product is CASSVQPGGAYEQYF.

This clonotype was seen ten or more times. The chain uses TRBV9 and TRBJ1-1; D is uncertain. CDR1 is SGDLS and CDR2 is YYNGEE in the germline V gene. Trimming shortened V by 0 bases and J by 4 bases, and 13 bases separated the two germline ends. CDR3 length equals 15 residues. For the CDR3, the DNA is TGTGCCAGCAGCGTAGGAATATCAGATGGCACTGAAGCTTTCTTT. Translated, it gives CASSVGISDGTEAFF.

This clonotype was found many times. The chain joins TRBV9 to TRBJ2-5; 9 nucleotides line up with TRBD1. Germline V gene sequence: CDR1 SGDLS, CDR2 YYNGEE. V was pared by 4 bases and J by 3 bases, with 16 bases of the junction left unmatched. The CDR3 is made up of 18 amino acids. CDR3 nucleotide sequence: TGTGCCAGCAGCCCTAGACCCGGGGGACAGGGCCTTAAAGAGACCCAGTACTTC. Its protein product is CASSPRPGGQGLKETQYF.

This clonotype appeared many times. In DNA form, the CDR3 reads TGTGCCAGCAGCGCGCAATACAGGGCTGGCTACACCTTC. Translated, it gives CASSAQYRAGYTF. The V call is TRBV9, the J call TRBJ1-2, with D perhaps TRBD1 (6 bases). The germline gives CDR1 SGDLS, CDR2 YYNGEE. Trimming shortened V by 3 bases and J by 7 bases, and 13 bases separated the two germline ends. There are 13 residues in the CDR3.

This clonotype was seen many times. Here the CDR3 DNA reads TGTGCCAGCAGCGTAGGATCGGACAGGGTTATTTCACCCCTCCACTTT. Residues: CASSVGSDRVISPLHF. The V call is TRBV9, the J call TRBJ1-6, with 8 bases aligning to TRBD1. CDR1 is SGDLS, CDR2 YYNGEE, per germline. This CDR3 has 16 amino acids. J gave up 9 bases and V 0 bases, and 8 bases lay outside the gene matches.

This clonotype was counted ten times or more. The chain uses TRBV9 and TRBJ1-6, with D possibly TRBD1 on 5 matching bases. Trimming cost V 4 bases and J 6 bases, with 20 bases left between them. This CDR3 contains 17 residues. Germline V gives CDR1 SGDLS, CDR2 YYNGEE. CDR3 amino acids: CASSPQMGGRINSPLHF. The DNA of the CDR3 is TGTGCCAGCAGCCCACAAATGGGGGGGAGGATTAATTCACCCCTCCACTTT.

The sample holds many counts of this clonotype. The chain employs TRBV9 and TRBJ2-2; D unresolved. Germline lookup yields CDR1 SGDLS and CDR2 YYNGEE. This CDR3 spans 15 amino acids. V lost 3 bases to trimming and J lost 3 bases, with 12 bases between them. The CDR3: CASSGVTGHTGELFF. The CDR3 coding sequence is TGTGCCAGCAGCGGAGTCACGGGCCACACCGGGGAGCTGTTTTTT.

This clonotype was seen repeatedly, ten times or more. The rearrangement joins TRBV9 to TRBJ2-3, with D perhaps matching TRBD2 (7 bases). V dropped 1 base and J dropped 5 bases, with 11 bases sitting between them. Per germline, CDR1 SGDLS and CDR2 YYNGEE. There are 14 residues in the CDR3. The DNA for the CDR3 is TGTGCCAGCAGCGTATCGGGGGGCGGAGATACGCAGTATTTT. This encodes CASSVSGGGDTQYF.